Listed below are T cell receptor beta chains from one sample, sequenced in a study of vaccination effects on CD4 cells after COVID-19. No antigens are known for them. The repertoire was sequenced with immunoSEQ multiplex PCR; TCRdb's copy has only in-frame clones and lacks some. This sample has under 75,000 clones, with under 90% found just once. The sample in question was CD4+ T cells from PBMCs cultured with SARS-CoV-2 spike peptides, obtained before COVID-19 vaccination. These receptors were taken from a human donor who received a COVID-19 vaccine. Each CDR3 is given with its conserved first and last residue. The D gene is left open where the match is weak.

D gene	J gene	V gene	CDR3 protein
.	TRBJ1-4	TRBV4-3	CASSQRKQYNEKLFF
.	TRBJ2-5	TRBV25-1	CASSVRDSRGTQYF
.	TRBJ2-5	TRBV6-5	CASRPPNRGETQYF
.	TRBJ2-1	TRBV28	CASSLGPEQFF
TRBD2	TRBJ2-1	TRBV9	CASSVYSGGAEDEQFF
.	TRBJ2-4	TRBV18	CASSPPGGRKNF
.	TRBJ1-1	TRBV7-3	CASSFYGGGEAFF
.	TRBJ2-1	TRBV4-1	CASSRMNNEQFF
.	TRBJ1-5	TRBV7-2	CASSSVRNQPQHF
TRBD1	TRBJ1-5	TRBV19	CASSSRQGGSNQPQHF
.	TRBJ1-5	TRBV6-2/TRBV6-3	CASSSNFNQPQHF
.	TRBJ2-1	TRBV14	CASSQSRDFWEQFF
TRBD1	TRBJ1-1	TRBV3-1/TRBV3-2	CASSLTDRVYTEAFF
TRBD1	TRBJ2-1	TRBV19	CASRSDRGGNEQFF
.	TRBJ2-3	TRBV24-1	CATSDQGPPDTQYF
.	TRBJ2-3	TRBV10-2	CASSSDRRTDTQYF
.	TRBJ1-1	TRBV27	CASSLQGHPPTEAFF
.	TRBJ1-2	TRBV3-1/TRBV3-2	CASSQLTGGGTYYGYTF
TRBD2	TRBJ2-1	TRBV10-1	CASSESAGGYNEQFF
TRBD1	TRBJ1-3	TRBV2	CASTIQGALGNTIYF
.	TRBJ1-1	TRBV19	CASSIAVGVNTEAFF
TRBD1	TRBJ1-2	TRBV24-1	CATSDSTTGGSYGYTF
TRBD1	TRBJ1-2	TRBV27	CASSLSMLGQGAGYGYTF
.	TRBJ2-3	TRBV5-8	CAAIGGTQYF
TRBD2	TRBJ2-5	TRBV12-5	CASGLGRLAGGNQETQYF
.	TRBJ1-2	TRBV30	CAWMTELYGYTF
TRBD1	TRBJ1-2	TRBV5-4	CASSAKGQGGYGYTF
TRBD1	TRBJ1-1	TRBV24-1	CATSQGGLNTEAFF
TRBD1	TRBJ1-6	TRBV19	CASSITAGQVFTLHF
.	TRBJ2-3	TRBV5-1	CASSLWTGSTDTQYF
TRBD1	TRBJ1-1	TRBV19	CASSDTGAVRNTEAFF
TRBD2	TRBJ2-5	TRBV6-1	CASSEWSGGRETQYF
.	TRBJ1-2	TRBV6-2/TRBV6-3	CASSYSPGYGYTF
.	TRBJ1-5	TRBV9	CASAPMGGNQPQHF
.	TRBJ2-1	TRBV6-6	CASSDGSLRYNEQFF
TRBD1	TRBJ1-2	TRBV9	CASSQMGQGNYGYTF
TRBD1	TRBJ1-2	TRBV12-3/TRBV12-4	CASRDRETYTF
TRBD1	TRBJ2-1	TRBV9	CASSPTGGASYNEQFF
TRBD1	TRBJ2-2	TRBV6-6	CASRDRGDTGELFF
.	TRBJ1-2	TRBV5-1	CASSLSPPGHGGDYGYTF
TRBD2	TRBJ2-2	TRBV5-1	CASSPSGAGGYTGELFF
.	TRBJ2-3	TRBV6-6	CASSTPEDRQYF
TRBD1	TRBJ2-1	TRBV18	CASSLRTGASYNEQFF
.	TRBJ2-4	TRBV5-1	CASTGSPDRNIQYF
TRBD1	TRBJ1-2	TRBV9	CASSVAGQGNYGYTF
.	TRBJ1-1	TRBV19	CASSIDIGQASGAFF
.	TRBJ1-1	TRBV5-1	CASSLRSRATNTEAFF
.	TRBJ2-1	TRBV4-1	CASSPLGRSSYNEQFF
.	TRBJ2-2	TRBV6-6	CASSWLGHDTGELFF
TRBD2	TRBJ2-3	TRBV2	CASSLTSGGATDTQYF
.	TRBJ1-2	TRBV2	CASRLGLYGYTF
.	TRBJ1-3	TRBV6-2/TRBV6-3	CASSSPNPSHSGNTIYF
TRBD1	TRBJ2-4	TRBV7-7	CASSSRQGKNIQYF
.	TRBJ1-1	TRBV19	CASLGRATDTEAFF
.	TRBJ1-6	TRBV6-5	CASSYYQTLYNSPLHF
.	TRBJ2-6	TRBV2	CASMRVAGLTF
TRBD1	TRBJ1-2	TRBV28	CASTPGYRGQGYTF
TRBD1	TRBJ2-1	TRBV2	CASKDRVYNEQFF
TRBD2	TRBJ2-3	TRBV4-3	CASSQEGLAGGPGTDTQYF